This entry describes one T cell receptor beta chain. TCRdb's table, derived via immunoSEQ multiplex PCR, lists solely in-frame clones and lacks some. The repertoire holds some 100,000 clones, with roughly 89% as singletons. The sample is drawn from a study of control samples from healthy donors and cancer patients. Germline V gene data show CDR1 as MGHRA and CDR2 as YSYEKL. J gave up 7 bases and V 6 bases, and 7 bases lay outside the gene matches. The CDR3 loop spans 16 amino acids. Sequenced sample: blood. V is TRBV4-1 and J is TRBJ2-2; TRBD2 matches 14 bases. The clonotype was recovered from a man younger than 40 in good health. The DNA for the CDR3 is TGCGCCAGCAGTCGGGGACTAGCGGGAGATGACGGGGAGCTGTTTTTT. Its protein is CASSRGLAGDDGELFF.